The source of this T cell receptor (beta chain) is a study of response to subunit inactivated influenza vaccine. Findings and caveats of the study: There was a suggestion from the authors that each seasonal influenza vaccination recruits few new T cells.

V dropped 1 base and J dropped 4; count of bases not matched to a gene: 6. The CDR3 runs to 17 residues. The germline V gene has CDR1 SGHTA and CDR2 FQGNSA. In this sample, this clonotype turned up a few times. Its antigen remains unidentified. TCRdb used MiXCR to reprocess the RT-PCR reads, holding one entry per CDR3 protein. This repertoire shows hundreds of thousands of distinct CDR3 sequences, 10% to 15% found once; its top ten account for around 13%. This TCR came from a man aged 50 to 60 who received an inactivated influenza vaccine. Specimen: PBMCs from blood, collected about 40 days after vaccination. The V and J genes are TRBV7-2 and TRBJ2-3, with 12 nucleotides matching TRBD2. In DNA form, the CDR3 reads TGTGCCAGCAGCTTAGGGGCTAGCGGGGGGGCAGCAGATACGCAGTATTTT. Translated: CASSLGASGGAADTQYF.